This TCR beta chain was identified in a study of blood T cell repertoires in COVID-19. Germline values: CDR1 MNHEY, CDR2 SMNVEV (reference sequence). CDR3 length: 17 amino acids. V was clipped by 2 bases and J by 1 base, with 16 bases between them. In the original analysis: Estimated nucleated cell counts came from reference gene primer amplification. The repertoire was sequenced with immunoSEQ multiplex PCR; TCRdb's copy has only in-frame clones and lacks some. Clone size and the V and J calls come from that table; the DNA yielded D and trimming. Altogether approximately 120,000 clones are present, over 75% being singletons, with the ten largest covering 5% to 7.5%.

The chain joins TRBV27 to TRBJ2-3; weak D call: TRBD1 (7 bases). The specimen sequenced was peripheral blood. This sequence was found in a man older than 75 with active or convalescent COVID-19. The CDR3: CASSLSGQGGRTDTQYF. CDR3 sequence (DNA): TGTGCCAGCAGTTTAAGTGGCCAGGGGGGACGCACAGATACGCAGTATTTT.